The 7 T cell receptor beta chains listed next were all sequenced from one sample in a study of OX40 agonist ivuxolimab in advanced cancers. Data came from immunoSEQ multiplex PCR; TCRdb stores just in-frame clones and leaves some out. This sample yields about 69,000 clones, of which 90% are seen a single time; roughly a tenth belongs to the top ten. This specimen consisted of CD4+ or CD8+ T cells sorted from blood, obtained in a trial of the OX40 agonist ivuxolimab. All receptors come from an adult with an advanced solid tumor such as melanoma, head and neck, liver or kidney cancer.

This clone was counted between two and nine times. The CDR3 sequence is CASSPDRMNTEAFF. CDR3 DNA sequence: TGTGCCAGCTCACCAGACAGGATGAACACTGAAGCTTTCTTT. The V call is TRBV18, the J call TRBJ1-1, with D possibly TRBD1 on 6 matching bases. The CDR3 extends over 14 amino acids. Trimming pared 2 bases from V and 0 bases from J, leaving 7 bases between. The germline V gene encodes CDR1 KGHSH and CDR2 LQKENI.

V gene TRBV9 combines with J gene TRBJ2-3; D unclear. Germline values: CDR1 SGDLS, CDR2 YYNGEE. Trimming took 10 bases from V and 4 from J, leaving 13 bases between them. This CDR3 contains 12 residues. Here the CDR3 DNA reads TGTGCCCTATGGCGCCTCTCAGATACGCAGTATTTT. Translated: CALWRLSDTQYF.

This sequence joins TRBV11-1 and TRBJ2-5; 9 positions match TRBD1. The CDR3 has 14 residues. Trimming removed 6 bases from V and 2 bases from J; junction bases left unmatched: 4. Germline V lookup: CDR1 SGHAT, CDR2 FQDESV (reference sequence). CDR3 DNA sequence: TGTGCCAGCAGTCCGGACAGGGGTCAAGAGACCCAGTACTTC. It codes for CASSPDRGQETQYF.

CDR3 DNA sequence: TGTGCCAGTAGTATAGGAGGGAACAATGAGCAGTTCTTC. Translating gives CASSIGGNNEQFF. This chain links TRBV19 with TRBJ2-1, with TRBD2 as a possible D gene (5 bases). V lost 1 base, J lost 5 bases, and 6 bases lay in between. Germline V gene sequence: CDR1 LNHDA, CDR2 SQIVND (reference sequence). The CDR3 has 13 residues.

The chain carries TRBV18 and TRBJ2-5; no clear D gene. V was clipped by 0 bases and J by 0 bases, with 5 bases between them. The CDR3 spans 14 residues. CDR1 is KGHSH, CDR2 LQKENI, per germline. CDR3 amino acids: CASSPPGYQETQYF. The CDR3 nucleotides are TGTGCCAGCTCACCACCAGGGTACCAAGAGACCCAGTACTTC.

The chain couples TRBV7-3 to TRBJ2-7; 9 bases agree with TRBD1. This CDR3 comprises 13 residues. From germline, CDR1 is SGHTA and CDR2 FQGTGA. Trimming took 5 bases from V and 6 from J; bases not matched to a gene: 5. CDR3 nucleotides: TGTGCCAGCAGCCCGGACAGGGGTCCCGAGCAGTACTTC. Its translation is CASSPDRGPEQYF.

The V gene is TRBV6-5, the J gene TRBJ2-7; possible D gene TRBD2, 7 bases. Trimming stripped 6 bases from V and 0 bases from J, with 12 bases between. The CDR3 covers 14 residues. The germline V gene encodes CDR1 MNHEY and CDR2 SVGAGI. CDR3 DNA sequence: TGTGCCAGCAGAAGGGGGGGGGCCTCCTACGAGCAGTACTTC. Translated: CASRRGGASYEQYF.